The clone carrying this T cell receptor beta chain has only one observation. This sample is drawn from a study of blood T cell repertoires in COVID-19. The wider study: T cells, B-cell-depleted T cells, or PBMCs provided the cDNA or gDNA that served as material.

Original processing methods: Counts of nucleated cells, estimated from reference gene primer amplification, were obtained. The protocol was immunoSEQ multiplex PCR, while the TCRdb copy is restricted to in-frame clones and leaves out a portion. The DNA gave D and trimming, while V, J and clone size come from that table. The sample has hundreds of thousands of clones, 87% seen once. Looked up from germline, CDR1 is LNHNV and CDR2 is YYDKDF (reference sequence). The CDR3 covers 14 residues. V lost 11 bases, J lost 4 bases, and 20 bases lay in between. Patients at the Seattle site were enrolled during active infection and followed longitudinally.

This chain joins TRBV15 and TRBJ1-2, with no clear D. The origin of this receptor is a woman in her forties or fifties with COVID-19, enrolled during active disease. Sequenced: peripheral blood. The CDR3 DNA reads TGTGCCTCGGGGAAGAGACGACCGCCCTATGGCTACACCTTC. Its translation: CASGKRRPPYGYTF.